The entry below gives a single T cell receptor (beta chain) sequence along with its context. This clonotype occurred many times. The antigen it recognizes is unknown. There are no base qualities to consult, and no much larger clone falls within one base. The data originate from a study of T cells in Graves' hyperthyroidism and ophthalmopathy (dated by TCRdb to between 2018 and 2021). Study-level background: TCR V-J signatures able to tell the groups apart were searched for in a discovery cohort of approximately 95 patients, of whom 43 had Graves' ophthalmopathy and more than 55 had stable Graves' hyperthyroidism. Prospective prediction of ophthalmopathy was tested in an independent validation cohort of approximately 18 hyperthyroidism patients and around 16 patients who later progressed to ophthalmopathy. The roughly 94 discovery patients were randomly split 7:3 into training and test sets. Thyroid tissue and blood T-cell repertoires from over 5 Graves' hyperthyroidism patients were also compared in the study. After sampling, hyperthyroidism patients received methimazole starting at 30 mg daily, and ophthalmopathy patients received high-dose intravenous methylprednisolone. The paper reports TCR Vbeta CDR3 sequencing of over 130 peripheral blood samples: fewer than 50 ophthalmopathy, under 80 hyperthyroidism and 17 progressor patients. The paper's findings and limits, for the study overall: Blood samples also contained most of the expanded thyroid clonotypes (frequency above 0.001), which suggests that blood repertoires may reflect thyroid immune responses. In validation, the model predicted progression to ophthalmopathy a median of about 5.9 months before onset, with over 55% sensitivity and more than 72% specificity. A 13 V-J signature model separated ophthalmopathy from stable hyperthyroidism, with around 88% sensitivity and 81% to 82% specificity in cross-validation and 80%/75% in testing. Sample size was not statistically predetermined, and blinding of investigators to group allocation was not performed.

From the germline V gene (reference sequence), CDR1 is DFQATT and CDR2 is SNEGSKA. From cysteine to phenylalanine, the CDR3 is 11 amino acids long. CDR3 DNA only is kept here, 33 bases in frame from base 1. Any patient with an uncontrolled infection, another autoimmune disease, pregnancy or lactation was excluded. Diagnoses were based on clinical symptoms, serum thyroxine and TRAb, thyroid ultrasound and orbital computed tomography. Total RNA was extracted with Trizol reagent, and quality was checked on an Agilent 2100 Bioanalyzer. The TCR beta CDR3 regions were amplified from RNA transcripts. The TCR CDR3 was subjected to a first round of RT-PCR using the HTBI primer set and the Qiagen OneStep RT-PCR kit. Libraries were constructed in a second round of multiplex PCR, after which size selection and purification were performed. Paired-end sequencing of the libraries was performed with 100 bp reads on an Illumina HiSeq2000. The source study handled its data this way. Raw data were processed with SOAPnuke, discarding reads with adapters, uncalled bases, mean Phred below 15, or no exact constant-primer or identifier match. High-quality paired reads were merged with COPE v1.2.5, and unique nucleotide sequences were defined as clonotypes. MiTCR v1.1 was used to align the clonotypes against IMGT TRBV, TRBD and TRBJ reference segments. The analysis included only V-J combinations with a frequency above 0.0001, which together covered about 99% of the repertoires. A TCS score was defined as the ratio of F50 (clonal expansion) to E x V (chaos), with BLOSUM62-based TCRdist applied between CDR3 peptides within each V-J. Welch's t-statistics and random forest reduced around 510 V-J features to about 13, which were used in a naive Bayes classifier (R e1071). Thyroid-blood repertoire similarity was quantified with the Morisita-Horn index. Using fastp trimming at Q25 and MiXCR clonotype assembly, TCRdb reanalyzed the public sequencing data and kept in-frame beta chains. A single entry per CDR3 protein holds the most common genes and DNA from its merged rows. TCRdb, not the authors, supplied the V and J calls. In this sample the table shows approximately 510,000 distinct CDR3 sequences, 46% of which occur a single time. The ten largest clones capture 35% to 50% of the sample.

The receptor was derived from an adult woman with Graves' disease, either hyperthyroidism or ophthalmopathy (not recorded which). Sequencing was carried out using peripheral blood or thyroid tissue (not recorded which). Recombination joined TRBV20-1 with TRBJ1-4, and TRBD1 matches 7 of the central bases. The nucleotides read TGCGCCGGGACAGACGATGAAAAACTGTTTTTT. Its protein product is CAGTDDEKLFF.